This T cell receptor (beta chain) was captured in a study of OX40 agonist ivuxolimab in advanced cancers. Some clones are missing from TCRdb's copy, which holds only in-frame ones; the method was immunoSEQ multiplex PCR. The sample yields 60,000 to 65,000 clones, approximately 84% seen once. This CDR3 contains 15 residues. Per germline, CDR1 SGHAT and CDR2 FQDESV (reference sequence). The V and J ends lost 3 bases and 4 bases, in that order; junction bases with no gene match: 6. The sequence came from an adult with an advanced solid tumor such as melanoma, head and neck, liver or kidney cancer. The sequencing used CD4+ or CD8+ T cells sorted from blood, collected in a trial of the OX40 agonist ivuxolimab. The chain has TRBV11-1 and TRBJ1-3; TRBD1 matches 7 bases. The CDR3 region is CASSFHQGEGNTIYF. The CDR3 DNA reads as TGTGCCAGCAGCTTTCACCAGGGGGAAGGAAACACCATATATTTT.